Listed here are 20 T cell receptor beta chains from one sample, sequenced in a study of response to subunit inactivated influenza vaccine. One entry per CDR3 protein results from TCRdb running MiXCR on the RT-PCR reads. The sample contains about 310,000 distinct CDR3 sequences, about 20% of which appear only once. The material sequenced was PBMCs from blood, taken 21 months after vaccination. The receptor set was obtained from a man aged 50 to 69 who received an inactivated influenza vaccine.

CDR3 residues: CSARRQGNSNQPQHF. As DNA, the CDR3 is TGCAGTGCTAGGCGACAGGGTAATAGCAATCAGCCCCAGCATTTT. This chain connects TRBV20-1 to TRBJ1-5; 7 bases are a match to TRBD1. The V gene end was trimmed by 3 bases and the J gene end by 0 bases; junction bases not matched to a gene: 5. The germline CDR1 and CDR2 sequences are DFQATT and SNEGSKA (reference sequence). The CDR3 covers 15 residues.

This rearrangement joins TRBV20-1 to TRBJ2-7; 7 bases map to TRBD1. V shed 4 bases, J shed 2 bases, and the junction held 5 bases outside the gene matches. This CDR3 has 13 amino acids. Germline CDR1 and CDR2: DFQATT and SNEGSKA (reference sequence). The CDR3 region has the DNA TGCAGTGCTAAATCAGGGGGAGCCTACGAGCAGTACTTC. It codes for CSAKSGGAYEQYF.

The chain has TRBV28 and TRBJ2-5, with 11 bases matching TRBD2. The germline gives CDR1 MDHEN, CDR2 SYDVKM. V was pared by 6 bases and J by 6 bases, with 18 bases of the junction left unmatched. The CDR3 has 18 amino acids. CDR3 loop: CASSNDRISTSGEQTQYF. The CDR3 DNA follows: TGTGCCAGCAGCAACGACCGAATATCGACTAGCGGGGAACAGACCCAGTACTTC.

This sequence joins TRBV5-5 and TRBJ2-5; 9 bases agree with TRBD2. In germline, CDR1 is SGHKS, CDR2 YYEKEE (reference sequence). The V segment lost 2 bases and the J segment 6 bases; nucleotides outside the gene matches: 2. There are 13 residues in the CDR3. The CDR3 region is CASSLSGGKTQYF. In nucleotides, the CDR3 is TGTGCCAGCAGCTTAAGCGGGGGGAAGACCCAGTACTTC.

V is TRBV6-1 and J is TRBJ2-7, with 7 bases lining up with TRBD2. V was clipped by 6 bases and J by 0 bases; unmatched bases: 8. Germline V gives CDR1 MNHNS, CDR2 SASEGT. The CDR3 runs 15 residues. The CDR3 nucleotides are TGTGCCAGCAGAGGGGAGGGGATGATCTCCTACGAGCAGTACTTC. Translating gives CASRGEGMISYEQYF.

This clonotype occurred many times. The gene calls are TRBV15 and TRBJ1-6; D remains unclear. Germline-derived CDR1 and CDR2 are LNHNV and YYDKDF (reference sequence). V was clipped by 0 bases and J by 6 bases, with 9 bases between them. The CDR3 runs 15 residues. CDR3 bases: TGTGCCACCAGCAGAGATAGGCAGCCTAATTCACCCCTCCACTTT. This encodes CATSRDRQPNSPLHF.

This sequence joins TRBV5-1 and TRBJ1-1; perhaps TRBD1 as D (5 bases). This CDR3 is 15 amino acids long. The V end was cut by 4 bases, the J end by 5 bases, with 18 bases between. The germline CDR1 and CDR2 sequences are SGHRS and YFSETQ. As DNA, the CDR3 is TGCGCCAGCAGCCCGGGGGGGGATAGAACAACTGAAGCTTTCTTT. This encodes CASSPGGDRTTEAFF.

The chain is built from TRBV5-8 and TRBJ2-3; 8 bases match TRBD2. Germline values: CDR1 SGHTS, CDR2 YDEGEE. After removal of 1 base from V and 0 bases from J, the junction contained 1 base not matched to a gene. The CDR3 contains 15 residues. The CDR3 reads CASSLPGGSTDTQYF. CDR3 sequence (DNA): TGTGCCAGCAGCTTGCCGGGAGGGAGCACAGATACGCAGTATTTT.

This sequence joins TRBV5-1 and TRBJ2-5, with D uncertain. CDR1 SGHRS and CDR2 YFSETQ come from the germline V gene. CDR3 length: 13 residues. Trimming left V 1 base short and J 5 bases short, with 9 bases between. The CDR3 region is CASSLSTHETQYF. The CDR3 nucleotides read TGCGCCAGCAGCTTGAGTACCCACGAGACCCAGTACTTC.

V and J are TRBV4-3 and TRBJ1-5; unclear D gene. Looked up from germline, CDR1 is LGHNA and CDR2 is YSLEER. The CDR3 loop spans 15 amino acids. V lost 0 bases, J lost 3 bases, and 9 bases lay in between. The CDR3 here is CASSQDPRDNQPQHF. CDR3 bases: TGCGCCAGCAGCCAAGACCCGCGGGACAATCAGCCCCAGCATTTT.

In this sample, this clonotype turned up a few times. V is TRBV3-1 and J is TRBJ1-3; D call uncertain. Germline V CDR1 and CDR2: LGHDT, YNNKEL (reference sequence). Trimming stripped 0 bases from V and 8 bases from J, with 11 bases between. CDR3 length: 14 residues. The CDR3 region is CASSQEWVPDTIYF. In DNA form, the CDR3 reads TGTGCCAGCAGCCAAGAATGGGTTCCGGACACCATATATTTT.

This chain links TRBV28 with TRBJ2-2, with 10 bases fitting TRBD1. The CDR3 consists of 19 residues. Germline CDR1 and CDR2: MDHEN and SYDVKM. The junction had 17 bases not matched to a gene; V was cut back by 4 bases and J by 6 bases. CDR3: CASSSIRDRGRLTPGELFF. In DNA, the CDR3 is TGTGCCAGCAGTTCAATCCGGGACAGGGGTCGTCTAACTCCCGGGGAGCTGTTTTTT.

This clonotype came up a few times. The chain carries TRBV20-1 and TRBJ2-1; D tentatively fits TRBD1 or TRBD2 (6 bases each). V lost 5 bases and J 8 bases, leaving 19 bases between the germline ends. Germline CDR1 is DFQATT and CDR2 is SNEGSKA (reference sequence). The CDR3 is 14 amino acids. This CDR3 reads CSAPLGGFVDEQFF. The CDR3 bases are TGCAGTGCTCCACTAGGGGGGTTTGTAGATGAGCAGTTCTTC.

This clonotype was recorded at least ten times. DNA of the CDR3: TGCGCCAGCAGCCAAGTTGTGGGGATACGGGTCGATGAAAAACTGTTTTTT. Its translation: CASSQVVGIRVDEKLFF. The chain joins TRBV4-1 to TRBJ1-4; D is unclear. CDR3 size: 17 residues. V dropped 1 base and J dropped 6 bases, with 18 bases sitting between them. Germline assignment: CDR1 MGHRA and CDR2 YSYEKL.

The CDR3 DNA reads TGTGCCAGCAGCTTGACATCTCAGGAGGGAGGTGAAAAACTGTTTTTT. This encodes CASSLTSQEGGEKLFF. The chain employs TRBV7-9 and TRBJ1-4, with D unresolved. The ends were cut back, 3 bases at V and 7 bases at J, with 18 bases in the middle. Germline lookup yields CDR1 SEHNR and CDR2 FQNEAQ (reference sequence). This CDR3 region has 16 residues.

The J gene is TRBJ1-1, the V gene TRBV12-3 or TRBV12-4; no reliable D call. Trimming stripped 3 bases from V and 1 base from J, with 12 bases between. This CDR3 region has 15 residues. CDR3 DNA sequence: TGTGCCAGCAGTTTTAGCTCAGAGGGGAACACTGAAGCTTTCTTT. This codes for CASSFSSEGNTEAFF.

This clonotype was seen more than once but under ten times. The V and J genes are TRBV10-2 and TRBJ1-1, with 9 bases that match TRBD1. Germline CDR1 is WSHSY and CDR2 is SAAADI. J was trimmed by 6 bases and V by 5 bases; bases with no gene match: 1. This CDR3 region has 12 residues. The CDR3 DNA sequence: TGCGCCAGCAGTACAGGGGGCTCTGAAGCTTTCTTT. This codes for CASSTGGSEAFF.

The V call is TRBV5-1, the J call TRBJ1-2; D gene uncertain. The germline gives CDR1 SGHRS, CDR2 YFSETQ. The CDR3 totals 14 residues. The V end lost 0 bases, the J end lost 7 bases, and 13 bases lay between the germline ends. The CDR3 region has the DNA TGCGCCAGCAGCTTGGGGCAGTCCGGAAGTGGCTACACCTTC. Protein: CASSLGQSGSGYTF.

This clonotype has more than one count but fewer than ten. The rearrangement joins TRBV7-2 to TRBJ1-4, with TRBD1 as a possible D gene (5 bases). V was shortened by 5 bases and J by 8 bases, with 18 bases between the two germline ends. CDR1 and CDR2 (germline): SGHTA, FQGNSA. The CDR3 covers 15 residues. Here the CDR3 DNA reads TGTGCCAGCAGCATCGGACGTAGGGGCGGGGAAAAACTGTTTTTT. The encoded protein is CASSIGRRGGEKLFF.

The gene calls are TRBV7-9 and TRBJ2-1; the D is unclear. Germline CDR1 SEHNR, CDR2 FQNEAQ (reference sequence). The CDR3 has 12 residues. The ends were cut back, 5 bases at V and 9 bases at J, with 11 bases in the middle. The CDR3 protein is CASSPLRGEQFF. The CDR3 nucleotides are TGTGCCAGCAGCCCCCTCCGTGGTGAGCAGTTCTTC.